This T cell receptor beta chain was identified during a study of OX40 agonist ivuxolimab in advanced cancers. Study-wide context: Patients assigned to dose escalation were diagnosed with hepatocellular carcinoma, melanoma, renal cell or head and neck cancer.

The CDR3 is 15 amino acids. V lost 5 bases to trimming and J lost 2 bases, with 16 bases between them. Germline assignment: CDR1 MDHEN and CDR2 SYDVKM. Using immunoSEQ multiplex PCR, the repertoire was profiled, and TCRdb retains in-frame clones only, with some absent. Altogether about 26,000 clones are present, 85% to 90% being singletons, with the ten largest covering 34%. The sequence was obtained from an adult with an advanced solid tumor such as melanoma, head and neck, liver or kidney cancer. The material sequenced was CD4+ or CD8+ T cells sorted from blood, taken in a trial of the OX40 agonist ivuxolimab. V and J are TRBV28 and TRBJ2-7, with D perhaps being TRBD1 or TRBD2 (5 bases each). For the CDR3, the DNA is TGTGCCAGCAGTGCGTTCTCCGGGACCGCCTACGAGCAGTACTTC. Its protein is CASSAFSGTAYEQYF.